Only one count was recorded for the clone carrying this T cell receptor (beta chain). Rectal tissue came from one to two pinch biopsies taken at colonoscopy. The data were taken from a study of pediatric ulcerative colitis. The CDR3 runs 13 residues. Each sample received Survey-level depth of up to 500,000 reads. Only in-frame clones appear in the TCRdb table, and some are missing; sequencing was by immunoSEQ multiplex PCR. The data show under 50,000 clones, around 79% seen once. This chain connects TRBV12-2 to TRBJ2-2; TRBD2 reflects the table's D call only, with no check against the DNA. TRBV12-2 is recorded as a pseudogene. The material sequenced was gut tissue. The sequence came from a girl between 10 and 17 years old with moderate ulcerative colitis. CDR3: CASRLKNTGELFF. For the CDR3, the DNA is TGTGCAAGTCGCCTAAAGAACACCGGGGAGCTGTTTTTT.